The clone carrying this TCR beta chain was detected only once. Antigen: not known. Measured with immunoSEQ multiplex PCR; TCRdb has only the in-frame clones, and not every one. Here the sample spans roughly 16,000 clones, roughly three quarters being singletons. Starting 14 to 28 days after autologous transplant, ipilimumab 1 mg/kg was given. Patients received nivolumab 3 mg/kg at weeks 1, 4, 7, 10, then fortnightly to week 26. Germline values: CDR1 GTSNPN, CDR2 SVGIG (reference sequence). CDR3 length: 14 residues. Trimming removed 0 bases at V and 10 bases at J, with 13 bases between. The data stem from a study of ipilimumab plus nivolumab after autologous stem cell transplantation. Across the study: DLBCL patients had primary refractory or relapsed disease.

Study observations and caveats: TCR repertoire, Treg phenotype and gut microbiota reportedly support more study of this approach.

The receptor was derived from a male donor with diffuse large B-cell lymphoma. The material was PBMCs, obtained in a trial of ipilimumab plus nivolumab as post-transplant consolidation. V gene TRBV30 combines with J gene TRBJ1-6; perhaps TRBD1 as D (6 bases). The CDR3 here is CAWSVGGGYSPLHF. For the CDR3, the DNA is TGTGCCTGGAGTGTAGGGGGAGGGTACTCACCCCTCCACTTT.